This TCR beta chain emerged from a study of blood T cell repertoires in COVID-19 (dated by TCRdb to 2018 to 2020). Some background on the complete study: Samples covering the acute and convalescent phases of COVID-19 were provided by collaborators in the United States, Italy and Spain. Where HLA class I and class II types were available, the types were taken from metadata supplied by the sample provider, not from assay-based typing. The repertoires were released in a freely available public database meant as a resource for research on the immune response to SARS-CoV-2. The samples were drawn from two sources: the first 160 participants of the ongoing ImmuneRACE study, and 950 to 1,500 subjects contributed by 6 global collaborators. The material from the prospective study consisted of cDNA or gDNA derived from T cells, B-cell-depleted T cells, or PBMCs. Subjects who had been exposed to COVID-19, were actively infected with it, or had recovered from it provided the deeply sampled blood TCRbeta repertoires that made up the dataset. The sample metadata nearly always contained a de-identified subject ID, COVID-19 status, age in years and sex.

The collaborating institutions used their own protocols to collect whole blood in K2EDTA tubes. For TCRbeta analysis, collaborators shipped samples in one of three forms: frozen whole blood, isolated PBMCs, or DNA extracted from either of those sample types. The immunoSEQ Assay, a bias-controlled multiplex PCR, was used to amplify TCRbeta CDR3 regions from genomic DNA. From the authors' description of their analysis: Within the assay, amplification of reference gene primers was used to estimate how many nucleated cells each sample contained. To quantify the absolute abundance of each unique TCRbeta CDR3 rearrangement, sequence reads were collapsed and filtered. For each sample, productive Simpson clonality was calculated by taking the square root of Simpson's diversity index across productive rearrangements. Sourced from immuneACCESS, this table was stored by TCRdb with only in-frame sequences that have V and J called. A share of the clones is absent; for the studies checked, an unresolved V gene accounts for under half, and the remainder has no known explanation. That table is the source of V, J and clone size, and D and trimming were worked out from the DNA. This sample gives roughly 200,000 clones in total; 88% of them show up just once. The leading ten clones occupy 1.5% to 2% of the sample.

What the work shows at the level of the full study, not this receptor alone: How much clinical and demographic metadata was included differed by source and by participant, and the metadata was provided uncurated.

About this clone itself: Its target antigen remains unknown. No base-level quality is on record; no much larger clone is a single base apart. Other DNA sequences from this sample encode an identical CDR3 as well.

Via the germline V gene, CDR1 is LGHNA and CDR2 YNFKEQ. V is cut back by 1 base and J by 0 bases, with 3 bases in the junction unmatched. The CDR3 runs 15 residues from the cysteine to the phenylalanine. Left in the record is the CDR3 DNA by itself, 45 bases read in frame from the first base. The specimen sequenced was peripheral blood. This clonotype was sampled from a man between 18 and 35 years old with active or convalescent COVID-19. Recombination joined TRBV4-2 with TRBJ2-7, with 7 junctional bases fitting TRBD1. The CDR3 region has the sequence CASSQGTGDSYEQYF. The nucleotides are TGTGCCAGCAGCCAAGGCACAGGGGACTCCTACGAGCAGTACTTC.